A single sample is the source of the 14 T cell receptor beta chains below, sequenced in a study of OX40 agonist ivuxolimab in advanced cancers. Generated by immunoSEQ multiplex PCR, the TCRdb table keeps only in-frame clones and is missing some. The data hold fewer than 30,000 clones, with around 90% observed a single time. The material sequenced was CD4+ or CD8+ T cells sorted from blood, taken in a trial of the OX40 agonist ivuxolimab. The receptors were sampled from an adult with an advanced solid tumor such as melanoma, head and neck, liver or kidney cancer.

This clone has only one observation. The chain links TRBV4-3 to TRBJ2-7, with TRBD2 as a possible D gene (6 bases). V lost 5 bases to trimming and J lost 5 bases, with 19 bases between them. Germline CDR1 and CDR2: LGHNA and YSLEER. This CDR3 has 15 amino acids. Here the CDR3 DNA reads TGCGCCAGCAGCTTAAGAAGTGGTGGAGGGGACGAGCAGTACTTC. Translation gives CASSLRSGGGDEQYF.

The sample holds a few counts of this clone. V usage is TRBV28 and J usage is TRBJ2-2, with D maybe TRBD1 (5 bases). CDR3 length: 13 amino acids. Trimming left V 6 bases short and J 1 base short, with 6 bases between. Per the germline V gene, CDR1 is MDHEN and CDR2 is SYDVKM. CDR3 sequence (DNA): TGTGCCAGCAGAACAGGGAACACCGGGGAGCTGTTTTTT. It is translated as CASRTGNTGELFF.

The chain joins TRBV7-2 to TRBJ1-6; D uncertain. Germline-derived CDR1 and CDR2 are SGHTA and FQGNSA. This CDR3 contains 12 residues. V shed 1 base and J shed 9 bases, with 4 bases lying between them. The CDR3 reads CASSLGLSPLHF. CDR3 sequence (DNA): TGTGCCAGCAGCTTAGGACTTTCACCCCTCCACTTT.

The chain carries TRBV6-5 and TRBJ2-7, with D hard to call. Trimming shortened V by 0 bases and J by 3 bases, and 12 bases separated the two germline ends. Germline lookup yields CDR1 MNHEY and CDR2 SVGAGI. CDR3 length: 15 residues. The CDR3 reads CASSYSTDPGYEQYF. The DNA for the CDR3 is TGTGCCAGCAGTTACTCTACGGACCCCGGCTACGAGCAGTACTTC.

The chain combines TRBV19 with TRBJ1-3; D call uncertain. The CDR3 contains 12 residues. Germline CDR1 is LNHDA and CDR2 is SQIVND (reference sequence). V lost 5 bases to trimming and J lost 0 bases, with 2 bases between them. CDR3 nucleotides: TGTGCCAGTAGTCCCTCTGGAAACACCATATATTTT. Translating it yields CASSPSGNTIYF.

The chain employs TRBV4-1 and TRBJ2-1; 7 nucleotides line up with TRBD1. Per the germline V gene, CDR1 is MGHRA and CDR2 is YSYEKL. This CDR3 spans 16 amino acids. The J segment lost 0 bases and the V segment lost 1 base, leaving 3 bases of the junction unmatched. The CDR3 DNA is TGCGCCAGCAGCCAAGTCGACAGGGCCTCCTACAATGAGCAGTTCTTC. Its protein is CASSQVDRASYNEQFF.

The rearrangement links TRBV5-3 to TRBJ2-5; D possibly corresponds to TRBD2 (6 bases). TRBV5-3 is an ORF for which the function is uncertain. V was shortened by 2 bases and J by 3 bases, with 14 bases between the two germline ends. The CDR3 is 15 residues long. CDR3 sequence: CARSFGGIAEETQYF. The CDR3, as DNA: TGTGCCAGAAGCTTTGGTGGTATAGCGGAAGAGACCCAGTACTTC.

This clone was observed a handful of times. The CDR3 DNA sequence: TGTGCCATCACCTCGGGACCGCAGTACGAGCAGTACTTC. This translates into CAITSGPQYEQYF. V and J are TRBV10-3 and TRBJ2-7, with D perhaps assigned TRBD1 or TRBD2 (5 bases each). V shed 7 bases and J shed 4 bases, with 14 bases lying between them. Germline V lookup: CDR1 ENHRY, CDR2 SYGVKD. The CDR3 totals 13 residues.

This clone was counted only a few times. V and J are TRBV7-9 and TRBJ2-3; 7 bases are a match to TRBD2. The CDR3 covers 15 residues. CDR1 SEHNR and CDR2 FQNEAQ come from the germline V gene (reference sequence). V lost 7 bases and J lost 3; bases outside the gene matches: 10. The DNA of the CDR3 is TGTGCCAGCAATATGGCGGGAGACTTAACAGATACGCAGTATTTT. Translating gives CASNMAGDLTDTQYF.

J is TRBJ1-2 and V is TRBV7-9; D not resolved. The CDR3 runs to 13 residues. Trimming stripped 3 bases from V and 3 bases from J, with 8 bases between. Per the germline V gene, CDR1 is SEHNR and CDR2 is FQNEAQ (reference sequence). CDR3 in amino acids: CASSFQNDYGYTF. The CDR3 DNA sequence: TGTGCCAGCAGCTTCCAGAACGACTATGGCTACACCTTC.

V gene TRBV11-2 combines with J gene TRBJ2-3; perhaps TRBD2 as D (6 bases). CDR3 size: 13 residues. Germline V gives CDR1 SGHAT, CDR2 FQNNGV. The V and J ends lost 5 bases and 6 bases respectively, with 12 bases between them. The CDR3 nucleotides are TGTGCCAGCAGCGCGACTAGTCCGGATACGCAGTATTTT. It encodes CASSATSPDTQYF.

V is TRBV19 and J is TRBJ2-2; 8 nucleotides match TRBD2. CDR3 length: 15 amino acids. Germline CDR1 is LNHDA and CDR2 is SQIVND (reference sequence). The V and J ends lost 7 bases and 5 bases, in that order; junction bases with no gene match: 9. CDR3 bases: TGTGCCAGTAATCCAGCGGGAGTGGGGACCGGGGAGCTGTTTTTT. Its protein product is CASNPAGVGTGELFF.

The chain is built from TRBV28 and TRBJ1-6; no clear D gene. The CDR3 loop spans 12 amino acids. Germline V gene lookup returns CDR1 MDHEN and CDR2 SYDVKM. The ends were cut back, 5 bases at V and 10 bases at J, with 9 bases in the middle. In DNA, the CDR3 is TGTGCCAGCAGTCGACCTGGGTCACCCCTCCACTTT. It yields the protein CASSRPGSPLHF.

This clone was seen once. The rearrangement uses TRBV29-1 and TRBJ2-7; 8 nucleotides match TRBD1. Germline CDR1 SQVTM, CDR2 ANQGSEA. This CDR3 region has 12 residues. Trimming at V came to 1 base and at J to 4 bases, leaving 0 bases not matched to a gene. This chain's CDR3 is CSVEGTGYEQYF. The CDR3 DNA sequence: TGCAGCGTTGAAGGGACAGGGTACGAGCAGTACTTC.